The source of this T cell receptor (beta chain) is a study of T-cell memory formation after mild COVID-19 listed by TCRdb under 2021. Study-wide context: TCR sequence clusters from the two donors were found to be largely donor specific. T-cell clones expanding and contracting after mild COVID-19 in two donors were tracked by longitudinal TCRalpha and TCRbeta repertoire sequencing. The cohort comprised two young, previously healthy adult volunteers, one female and one male. General conclusions and limits of the study: Balanced CD4/CD8 phenotypes were observed for clones contracting from day 15 to 85, whereas a bias towards CD4+ was observed for a second wave of clones expanding from day 15 to 37. Whether the second-wave clones peaking on day 37 were SARS-CoV-2 specific was not confirmed. Only a couple of mild cases were covered by the study, and larger cohorts that include severe cases with pre-infection samples were considered necessary. Contracting CD4+ clones appeared mostly in the CM and EM memory subsets, whereas CD8+ clones were enriched in EMRA. Some responding clones were found in pre-infection memory, which suggests that pre-existing cross-reactive memory T cells took part in the SARS-CoV-2 response.

Reads for this sample came from an Illumina NovaSeq 6000. cDNA libraries for TCRalpha and TCRbeta were prepared by 5'RACE using constant-segment primers, with sample barcodes and unique molecular identifiers added. RNA was extracted from every sample with Trizol reagent. The libraries were amplified in two PCR steps, and the second step added a second sample barcode and Illumina TruSeq adapters. Sequencing of libraries was performed on an Illumina NovaSeq with 2 x 150 bp paired-end reads. Per the source publication's procedure: Reads were demultiplexed and collapsed into UMI-guided consensus sequences with migec v1.2.7. Using mixcr v2.1.11, the UMI consensuses were aligned to TRA and TRB V and J templates and assembled into clonotypes. Clonotypes were classified as expanded or contracted when called significant by both edgeR and NoisET, with noise models trained on biological replicates. For edgeR calls, the thresholds were a false discovery rate-adjusted p below 0.01 and a log2 fold-change of 1. As an exploratory analysis of dynamics, max-normalized trajectories of the 1000 most abundant clonotypes were examined with PCA combined with hierarchical clustering. Separately sequenced CD4+ and CD8+ repertoires were used to assign a CD4 or CD8 phenotype to each responding clone. TCRdb redid the processing of the public reads, applying fastp at Q25 and MiXCR, and retained in-frame beta chains. Each entry merges the rows of one CDR3 protein and shows their most common DNA and genes. For this entry, the V and J calls and clone size follow TCRdb and not the study's own pipeline. This sample lists 180,000 or so distinct CDR3 sequences; roughly 11% were detected once. The top ten hold approximately 3.8% of the sample.

Ficoll-Paque density gradient centrifugation was used to isolate PBMCs. Notes on this clonotype: The target of this receptor is not known. The sample holds no much larger clone one base away, and base qualities are not on file.

CDR1 and CDR2 (LNHDA, SQIVND) derive from the germline V gene (reference sequence). There are 18 amino acids in the CDR3, from cysteine to phenylalanine inclusive. Of all the DNA, just the CDR3 is kept, 54 bases in frame from base 1. The germline ends are 15 bases apart after V is trimmed by 3 bases and J by 0 bases. The chain joins TRBV19 to TRBJ2-6; matching of 6 bases hints at TRBD2 as the D gene. Sequencing was carried out using PBMCs or a T cell subset sorted from them (not recorded which). The origin of this receptor is a man aged 18 to 29 who had mild COVID-19 (a few samples of this study predate the infection). The sample titles of this study are shuffled in the database, so cell type and time point are left out; the donor was told from shared clones. The nucleotide sequence is given as TGTGCCAGTAGTATCGGAGGGATCCGGTACTCTGGGGCCAACGTCCTGACTTTC. Its protein is CASSIGGIRYSGANVLTF.